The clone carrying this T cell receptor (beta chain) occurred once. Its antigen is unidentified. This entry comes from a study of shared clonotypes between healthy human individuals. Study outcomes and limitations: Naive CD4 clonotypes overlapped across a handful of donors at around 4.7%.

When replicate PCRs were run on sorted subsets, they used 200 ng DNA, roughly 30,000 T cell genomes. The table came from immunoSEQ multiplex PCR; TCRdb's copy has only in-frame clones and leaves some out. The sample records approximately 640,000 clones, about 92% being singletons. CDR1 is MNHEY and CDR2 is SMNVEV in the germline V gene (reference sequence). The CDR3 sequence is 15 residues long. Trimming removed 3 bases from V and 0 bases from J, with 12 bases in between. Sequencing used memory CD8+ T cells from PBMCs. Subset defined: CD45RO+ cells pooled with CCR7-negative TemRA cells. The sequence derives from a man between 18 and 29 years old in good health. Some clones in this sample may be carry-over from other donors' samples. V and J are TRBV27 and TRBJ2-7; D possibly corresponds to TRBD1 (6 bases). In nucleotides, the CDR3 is TGTGCCAGCAGTTTCTCAGGGGCGAGCTCCTACGAGCAGTACTTC. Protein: CASSFSGASSYEQYF.